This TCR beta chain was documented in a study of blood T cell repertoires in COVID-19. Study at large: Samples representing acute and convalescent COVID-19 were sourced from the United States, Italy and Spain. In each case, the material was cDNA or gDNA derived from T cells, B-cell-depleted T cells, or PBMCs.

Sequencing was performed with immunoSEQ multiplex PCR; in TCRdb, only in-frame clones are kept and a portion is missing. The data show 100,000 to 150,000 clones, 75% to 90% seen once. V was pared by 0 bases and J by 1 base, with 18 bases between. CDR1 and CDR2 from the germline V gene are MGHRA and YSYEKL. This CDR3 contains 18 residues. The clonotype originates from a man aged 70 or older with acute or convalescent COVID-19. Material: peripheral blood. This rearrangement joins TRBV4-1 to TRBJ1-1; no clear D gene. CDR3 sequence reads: CASSQDPPTLGWNTEAFF. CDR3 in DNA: TGCGCCAGCAGCCAAGATCCACCGACACTAGGATGGAACACTGAAGCTTTCTTT.